These 12 T cell receptor beta chains were sequenced from one sample in a study of blood T cell repertoires in COVID-19. Produced via immunoSEQ multiplex PCR; TCRdb's table is partial and in-frame only. The top ten clones hold 2% to 2.5% of a sample with about 270,000 clones, around 90% of them seen once. Sequenced input: peripheral blood. These receptors were collected from a middle-aged man with acute or convalescent COVID-19.

This clone was picked up one time. The V gene is TRBV6-5, the J gene TRBJ1-6, with D maybe TRBD1 (5 bases). CDR1 MNHEY and CDR2 SVGAGI come from the germline V gene. This CDR3 has 14 residues. V was clipped by 4 bases and J by 7 bases, with 11 bases between them. The CDR3 DNA sequence: TGTGCCAGCAGTTCGGTCCCAGGGAATTCACCCCTCCACTTT. It translates to CASSSVPGNSPLHF.

The chain employs TRBV20-1 and TRBJ2-1, with D unresolved. Trimming removed 1 base at V and 9 bases at J, with 7 bases between. Germline V gene lookup returns CDR1 DFQATT and CDR2 SNEGSKA (reference sequence). CDR3 length: 11 residues. CDR3 nucleotides: TGCAGTGCTAGAGTAACCGGTGAGCAGTTCTTC. The encoded protein is CSARVTGEQFF.

This clone was detected once. V gene TRBV9 combines with J gene TRBJ2-1, with D possibly matching TRBD2 (5 bases). The germline CDR1 and CDR2 sequences are SGDLS and YYNGEE. V lost 0 bases and J lost 0, with 7 bases in between. The CDR3 is 15 residues long. Written as DNA, the CDR3 is TGTGCCAGCAGCGTAGCGACTACCTCCTACAATGAGCAGTTCTTC. Protein: CASSVATTSYNEQFF.

The chain's CDR3 is CASSQVLGGGLGTEAFF. In DNA form, the CDR3 reads TGCGCCAGCAGCCAAGTATTGGGGGGGGGCCTGGGCACTGAAGCTTTCTTT. The chain couples TRBV4-1 to TRBJ1-1, with a possible D match to TRBD1 (6 bases). This CDR3 has 17 amino acids. The ends were cut back, 1 base at V and 4 bases at J, with 19 bases in the middle. The germline gives CDR1 MGHRA, CDR2 YSYEKL.

The V call is TRBV12-5, the J call TRBJ1-5, with unresolved D. The CDR3 consists of 12 residues. The V end was cut by 7 bases, the J end by 3 bases, with 7 bases between. Looked up from germline, CDR1 is LGHNT and CDR2 is FRNRAP. The CDR3 DNA follows: TGTGCTAGTGCTCAGAACAATCAGCCCCAGCATTTT. Its protein is CASAQNNQPQHF.

The chain has TRBV5-4 and TRBJ1-1, with TRBD1 matching over 8 bases. CDR1 SGHNT and CDR2 YYREEE come from the germline V gene (reference sequence). The CDR3 contains 14 residues. Unmatched junction bases numbered 4, after V lost 3 bases and J lost 3 bases. This chain's CDR3 is CASSSRGRDTEAFF. DNA for the CDR3: TGTGCCAGCAGCTCCAGGGGGCGGGACACTGAAGCTTTCTTT.

The chain combines TRBV3-1 (or the pseudogene TRBV3-2) with TRBJ2-3; D possibly corresponds to TRBD1 (5 bases). Trimming stripped 6 bases from V and 1 base from J, with 8 bases between. From germline, CDR1 is LGHDT and CDR2 YNNKEL (reference sequence). The CDR3 runs 13 residues. The CDR3 loop is CASSQGRTDTQYF. CDR3 coding DNA: TGTGCCAGCAGTCAGGGTCGCACAGATACGCAGTATTTT.

The rearrangement uses TRBV5-1 and TRBJ1-1; D uncertain. The CDR3 consists of 15 residues. The germline V and J ends were trimmed by 0 bases and 0 bases, with 9 bases remaining between them. Per the germline V gene, CDR1 is SGHRS and CDR2 is YFSETQ. CDR3 sequence reads: CASSLAREVNTEAFF. CDR3 nucleotides: TGCGCCAGCAGCTTGGCCCGGGAGGTGAACACTGAAGCTTTCTTT.

V gene TRBV29-1 combines with J gene TRBJ1-6; D possibly corresponds to TRBD1 (5 bases). CDR1 and CDR2 from the germline V gene are SQVTM and ANQGSEA. V was shortened by 5 bases and J by 11 bases, with 16 bases between the two germline ends. This CDR3 comprises 13 residues. CDR3: CSVRIGGSAPLHF. DNA for the CDR3: TGCAGCGTTAGGATTGGGGGGTCGGCACCCCTCCACTTT.

The chain carries TRBV6-5 and TRBJ2-7; the match to TRBD1 covers 7 bases. The junction had 8 bases not matched to a gene; V was cut back by 6 bases and J by 3 bases. The CDR3 length is 14 residues. Germline CDR1 MNHEY, CDR2 SVGAGI. The CDR3 sequence: CASRSPGTVYEQYF. CDR3 DNA: TGTGCCAGCAGATCACCCGGGACAGTCTACGAGCAGTACTTC.

V usage is TRBV12-3 or TRBV12-4 and J usage is TRBJ2-7, with 9 nucleotides matching TRBD1. This CDR3 region has 13 residues. The V gene end was trimmed by 10 bases and the J gene end by 6 bases; junction bases not matched to a gene: 10. CDR3 sequence: CATTDRGMGEQYF. CDR3 sequence (DNA): TGTGCCACAACCGACAGGGGGATGGGCGAGCAGTACTTC.

The CDR3 here is CASSTQGANTEAFF. The CDR3 coding sequence is TGTGCCAGTAGCACACAGGGGGCCAACACTGAAGCTTTCTTT. The V gene is TRBV19, the J gene TRBJ1-1; 9 positions agree with TRBD1. This CDR3 has 14 amino acids. The V and J ends lost 6 bases and 2 bases, in that order; junction bases with no gene match: 4. Per the germline V gene, CDR1 is LNHDA and CDR2 is SQIVND (reference sequence).